Listed below are T cell receptor beta chains from one sample, sequenced in a study of cytomegalovirus exposure and HLA in healthy donors. Using immunoSEQ multiplex PCR, the repertoire was profiled, and TCRdb retains in-frame clones only, with some absent. This sample has over 100,000 clones; around three quarters occur once, and the top ten carry approximately 4.4%. Sequencing input: PBMCs. These receptors all come from a man aged 25-45 years in good health and CMV-seropositive. Both conserved end residues are trimmed from each CDR3.

j_gene: TRBJ1-6; v_gene: TRBV5-6; CDR3aa: ASSLNEGTYNSPLH
j_gene: TRBJ1-2; v_gene: TRBV5-1; CDR3aa: ASSSDRGDNYGYT
j_gene: TRBJ2-5; v_gene: TRBV7-2; CDR3aa: ASSSQTSGLHQETQY
j_gene: TRBJ2-7; v_gene: TRBV6-5; CDR3aa: ASSKRDRGIYEQY
j_gene: TRBJ1-2; v_gene: TRBV6-1; CDR3aa: ASSEGGGLYGYT
j_gene: TRBJ1-1; v_gene: TRBV10-3; CDR3aa: AITREGRRTEAF
j_gene: TRBJ2-1; v_gene: TRBV27; CDR3aa: ASSLFAGGGSYNEQF
j_gene: TRBJ2-3; v_gene: TRBV2; CDR3aa: ASSERLRRSTDTQY
j_gene: TRBJ2-5; v_gene: TRBV7-7; CDR3aa: ASSHQAGVGETQY
j_gene: TRBJ1-6; v_gene: TRBV5-6; CDR3aa: ASSFRQNYNSPLH
j_gene: TRBJ1-2; v_gene: TRBV29-1; CDR3aa: SVEVANGYT
j_gene: TRBJ1-2; v_gene: TRBV13; CDR3aa: ASRVTGTGWDYGYT
j_gene: TRBJ1-4; v_gene: TRBV5-1; CDR3aa: ASSIDGVGEKLF
j_gene: -; v_gene: TRBV5-1; CDR3aa: ASSLAGTGPYEQY
j_gene: TRBJ2-1; v_gene: TRBV5-1; CDR3aa: ASSLAPAGGNNEQF
j_gene: TRBJ1-1; v_gene: TRBV2; CDR3aa: ASNRDRNTEAF
j_gene: TRBJ2-7; v_gene: TRBV25-1; CDR3aa: ASSEPGSFPYEQY
j_gene: TRBJ2-5; v_gene: TRBV13; CDR3aa: ASSLAGGQETQY
j_gene: TRBJ1-5; v_gene: TRBV6-5; CDR3aa: ASSDTGRQPQH
j_gene: TRBJ1-5; v_gene: TRBV16; CDR3aa: ASSHYSNQPQH
j_gene: TRBJ1-1; v_gene: TRBV6-1; CDR3aa: ASRWSGQGDTEAF
j_gene: TRBJ1-1; v_gene: TRBV15; CDR3aa: ATSRDKRTGAMNTEAF
j_gene: TRBJ1-2; v_gene: TRBV27; CDR3aa: ASSLSVPWQGVYGYT
j_gene: TRBJ1-2; v_gene: TRBV6-5; CDR3aa: ASSISGTGNYGYT
j_gene: TRBJ1-1; v_gene: TRBV27; CDR3aa: ASSSVGGLGTEAF
j_gene: TRBJ1-1; v_gene: TRBV11-3; CDR3aa: ASSLGAMNTEAF
j_gene: TRBJ2-5; v_gene: TRBV11-2; CDR3aa: ASSLGASYQETQY
j_gene: TRBJ1-2; v_gene: TRBV6-6; CDR3aa: ASTGPGYGYT
j_gene: TRBJ2-7; v_gene: TRBV29-1; CDR3aa: SVELLQGVAHEQY
j_gene: TRBJ1-5; v_gene: TRBV27; CDR3aa: ASSLSADQPQH
j_gene: TRBJ2-5; v_gene: TRBV4-2; CDR3aa: ASSKLITGTHQETQY
j_gene: TRBJ2-4; v_gene: TRBV4-3; CDR3aa: ASATSLTSGENIQY
j_gene: TRBJ1-6; v_gene: TRBV4-2; CDR3aa: ASSQDVTTGGPSYNSPLH
j_gene: TRBJ1-2; v_gene: TRBV2; CDR3aa: ASSDQTNYGYT
j_gene: TRBJ2-2; v_gene: TRBV5-5; CDR3aa: ASSLLAGRRNTGELF
j_gene: TRBJ1-1; v_gene: TRBV7-9; CDR3aa: ASSLVDEATEAF
j_gene: TRBJ1-4; v_gene: TRBV4-3; CDR3aa: ASSLQARNEKLF